This entry is about one T cell receptor (beta chain). Its antigen is not identified. Clones were sequenced by immunoSEQ multiplex PCR, and TCRdb holds only the in-frame ones, with some missing. Seen here are roughly 2,000,000 clones, over 85% observed once, and the top ten hold approximately 1.2%. The data stem from a study of shared clonotypes between healthy human individuals. Overall study findings and caveats: Only blood was sampled, and tissue TCR repertoires likely differ from blood ones. In having few donors, the study represented limited genetic and exposure-history diversity.

The CDR3 covers 16 residues. Trimming left V 1 base short and J 0 bases short, with 13 bases between. Germline assignment: CDR1 PRHDT and CDR2 FYEKMQ (reference sequence). CD45RO negativity and positive selection for CCR7 defined naive CD8 cells, a population that excluded terminally differentiated effector memory CD45RA+ cells. Those who donated were healthy HIV-negative adults, with no recent acute infections or vaccinations reported. The sequenced material came from naive CD8+ T cells sorted from blood. The receptor comes from a man younger than 30 in good health. V is TRBV13 and J is TRBJ2-7; D is ambiguous. CDR3 residues: CASSLALGLSSYEQYF. The CDR3 DNA reads TGTGCCAGCAGCTTAGCTCTGGGCCTAAGCTCCTACGAGCAGTACTTC. The full variable domain, with the rest looked up from reference TRBV13 and TRBJ2-7, is AAGVIQSPRHLIKEKRETATLKCYPIPRHDTVYWYQQGPGQDPQFLISFYEKMQSDKGSIPDRFSAQQFSDYHSELNMSSLELGDSALYFCASSLALGLSSYEQYFGPGTRLTVT.